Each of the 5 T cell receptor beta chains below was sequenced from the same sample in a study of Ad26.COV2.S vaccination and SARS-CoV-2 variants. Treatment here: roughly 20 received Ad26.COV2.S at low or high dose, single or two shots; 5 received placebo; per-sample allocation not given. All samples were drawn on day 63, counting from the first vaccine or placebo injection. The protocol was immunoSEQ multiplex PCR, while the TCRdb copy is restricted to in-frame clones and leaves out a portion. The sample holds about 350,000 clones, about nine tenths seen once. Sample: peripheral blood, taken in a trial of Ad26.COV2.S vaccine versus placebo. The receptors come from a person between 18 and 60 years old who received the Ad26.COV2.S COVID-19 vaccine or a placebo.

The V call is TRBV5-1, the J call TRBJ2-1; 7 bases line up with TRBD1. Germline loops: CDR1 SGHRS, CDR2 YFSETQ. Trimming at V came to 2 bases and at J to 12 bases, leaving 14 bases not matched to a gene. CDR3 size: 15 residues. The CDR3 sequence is CASSFSTAGGLGQFF. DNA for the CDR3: TGCGCCAGCAGCTTTTCCACGGCAGGGGGATTGGGGCAGTTCTTC.

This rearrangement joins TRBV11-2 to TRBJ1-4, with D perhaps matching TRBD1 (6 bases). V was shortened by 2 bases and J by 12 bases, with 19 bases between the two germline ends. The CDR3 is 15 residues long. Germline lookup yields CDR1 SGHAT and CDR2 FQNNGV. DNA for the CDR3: TGTGCCAGCAGCTTACTGGGACAAGCTATGGGAGAACTGTTTTTT. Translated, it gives CASSLLGQAMGELFF. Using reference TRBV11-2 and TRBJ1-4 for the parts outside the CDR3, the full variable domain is EAGVAQSPRYKIIEKRQSVAFWCNPISGHATLYWYQQILGQGPKLLIQFQNNGVVDDSQLPKDRFSAERLKGVDSTLKIQPAKLEDSAVYLCASSLLGQAMGELFFGSGTQLSVL.

The CDR3 loop reads CASSLGSTARAGYGYTF. The CDR3 nucleotides read TGTGCCAGCAGCTTGGGCTCGACAGCCCGAGCGGGGTATGGCTACACCTTC. The V gene is TRBV5-6, the J gene TRBJ1-2, with TRBD1 as a possible D gene (5 bases). V was clipped by 0 bases and J by 5 bases, with 20 bases between them. Germline lookup yields CDR1 SGHDT and CDR2 YYEEEE. This CDR3 contains 17 residues.

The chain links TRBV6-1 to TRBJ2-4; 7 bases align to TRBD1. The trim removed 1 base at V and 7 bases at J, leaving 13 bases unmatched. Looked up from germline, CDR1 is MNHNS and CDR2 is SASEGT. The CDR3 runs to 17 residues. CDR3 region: CASSEGLGQARWNIQYF. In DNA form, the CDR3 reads TGTGCCAGCAGTGAAGGGTTAGGACAGGCCAGGTGGAACATTCAGTACTTC.

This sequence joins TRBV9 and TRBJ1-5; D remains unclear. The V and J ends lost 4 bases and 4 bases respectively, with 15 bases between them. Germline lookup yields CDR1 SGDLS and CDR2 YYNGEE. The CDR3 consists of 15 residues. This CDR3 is CASSPGLGRNQPQHF. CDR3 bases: TGTGCCAGCAGCCCCGGCCTTGGACGAAATCAGCCCCAGCATTTT.